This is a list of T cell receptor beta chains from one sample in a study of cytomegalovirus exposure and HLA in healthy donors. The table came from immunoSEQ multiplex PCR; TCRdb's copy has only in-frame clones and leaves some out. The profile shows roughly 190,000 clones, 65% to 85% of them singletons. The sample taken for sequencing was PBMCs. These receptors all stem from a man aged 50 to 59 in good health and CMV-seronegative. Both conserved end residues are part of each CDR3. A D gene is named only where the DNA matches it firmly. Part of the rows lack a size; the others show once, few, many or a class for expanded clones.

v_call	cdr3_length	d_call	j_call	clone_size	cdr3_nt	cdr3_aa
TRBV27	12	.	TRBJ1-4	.	TGTGCCGCGTGGGGGGGTCATGAAAAACTGTTTTTT	CAAWGGHEKLFF
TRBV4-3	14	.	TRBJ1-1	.	TGCGCCAGCAGCCAAGATGGGGAGGAAACTGAAGCTTTCTTT	CASSQDGEETEAFF
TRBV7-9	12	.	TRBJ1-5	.	TGTGCCAGCAGCTACAGGGATCAGCCCCAGCATTTT	CASSYRDQPQHF
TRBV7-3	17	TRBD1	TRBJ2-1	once	TGTGCCAGCAGCCCGATGGGGGTCTCGGGACAGGGAGGCGAGCAGTTCTTC	CASSPMGVSGQGGEQFF
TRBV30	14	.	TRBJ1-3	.	TGTGCCTGGAGTCCCGTCTATCCCGGAAACACCATATATTTT	CAWSPVYPGNTIYF
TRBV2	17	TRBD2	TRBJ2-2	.	TGTGCCAGCAGTGAAGCGGGGACTAGCGGGGTGACCGGGGAGCTGTTTTTT	CASSEAGTSGVTGELFF
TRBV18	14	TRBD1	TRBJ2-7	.	TGTGCCAGCTCACCGGACAGGCATACCTACGAGCAGTACTTC	CASSPDRHTYEQYF
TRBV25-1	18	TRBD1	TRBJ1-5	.	TGTGCCAGCAGTGAATTAATAGGGACAGAATATAGCAATCAGCCCCAGCATTTT	CASSELIGTEYSNQPQHF
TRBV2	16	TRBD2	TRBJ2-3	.	TGTGCCAGCAGTGATGGGTTAGCGGGGGATTGGGATACGCAGTATTTT	CASSDGLAGDWDTQYF
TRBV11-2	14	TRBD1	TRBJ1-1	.	TGTGCCAGCAGCATCGGACAGGCGAACACTGAAGCTTTCTTT	CASSIGQANTEAFF
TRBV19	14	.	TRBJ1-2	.	TGTGCCAGTAGTATAGGGACTGCTAACTATGGCTACACCTTC	CASSIGTANYGYTF
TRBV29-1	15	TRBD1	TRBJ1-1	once	TGCAGCGTCGTGGGGGACAGGGGCGGGGGCACTGAAGCTTTCTTT	CSVVGDRGGGTEAFF
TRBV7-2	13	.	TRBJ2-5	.	TGTGCCAGCAGCTTCAGGCCCCAAGAGACCCAGTACTTC	CASSFRPQETQYF
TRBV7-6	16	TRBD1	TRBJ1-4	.	TGTGCCAGCAGCCCCATCTTCGACAGGGGGCGTGAAAAACTGTTTTTT	CASSPIFDRGREKLFF
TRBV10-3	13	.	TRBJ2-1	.	TGTGCCATTTCCCTAGAGAGCCAATATGAGCAGTTCTTC	CAISLESQYEQFF
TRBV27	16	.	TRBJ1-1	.	TGTGCCAGCAGTCTCTTTGGAGTCCCAATGAACACTGAAGCTTTCTTT	CASSLFGVPMNTEAFF
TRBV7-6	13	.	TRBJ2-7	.	TGTGCCAGCAGCCAAGGACAGTCCTACGAGCAGTACTTC	CASSQGQSYEQYF
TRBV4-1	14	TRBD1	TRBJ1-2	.	TGCGCCAGCAGTCTAGGGGGCCAAGACGGGGGCTACACCTTC	CASSLGGQDGGYTF
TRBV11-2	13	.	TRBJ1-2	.	TGTGCCAGCAGGCGAACAGGGTTCCGTGGCTACACCTTC	CASRRTGFRGYTF
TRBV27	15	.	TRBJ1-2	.	TGTGCCAGCAGTCCCTCCGGGGGGGCCTTCTATGGCTACACCTTC	CASSPSGGAFYGYTF
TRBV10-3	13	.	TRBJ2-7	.	TGTGCCATCAGCAAAACAGGGACCTACGAGCAGTACTTC	CAISKTGTYEQYF
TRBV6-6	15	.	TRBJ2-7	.	TGTGCCAGCAGTTACAGTCTTGGGGAGTTCAACGAGCAGTACTTC	CASSYSLGEFNEQYF
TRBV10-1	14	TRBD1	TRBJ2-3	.	TGCGCCAGCAGTGTGGGGACAGAGACAGATACGCAGTATTTT	CASSVGTETDTQYF
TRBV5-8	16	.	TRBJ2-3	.	TGTGCCAGCAGCTCGCCAGGGTGGCGATGGACAGATACGCAGTATTTT	CASSSPGWRWTDTQYF
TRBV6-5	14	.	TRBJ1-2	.	TGTGCCAGCAGGCCCCCCTCCGGGAACTATGGCTACACCTTC	CASRPPSGNYGYTF
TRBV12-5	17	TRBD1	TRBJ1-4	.	TGTGCTAGTGGTTTGGGAACCGGGACAGGGTGGAATGAAAAACTGTTTTTT	CASGLGTGTGWNEKLFF
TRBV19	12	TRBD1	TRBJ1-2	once	TGTGCCAGTAGGGACAGGATTTATGGCTACACCTTC	CASRDRIYGYTF
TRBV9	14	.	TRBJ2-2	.	TGTGCCAGCAGTAGGGGGGGCATTTCACAGGAGCTGTTTTTT	CASSRGGISQELFF
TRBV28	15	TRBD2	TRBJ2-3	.	TGTGCCAGCAGTAAAGCGGGGGGGCGCGGGGATACGCAGTATTTT	CASSKAGGRGDTQYF
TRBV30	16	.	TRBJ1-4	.	TGTGCCTGGAGTCCCGCCCCGGGGGGGTTCAACGAAAAACTGTTTTTT	CAWSPAPGGFNEKLFF
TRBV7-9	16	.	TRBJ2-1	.	TGTGCCAGCAGCTTAGATGAAGGGAGGTCCTACAATGAGCAGTTCTTC	CASSLDEGRSYNEQFF
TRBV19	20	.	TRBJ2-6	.	TGTGCCAGTAGCACTTTTCCCGGCGGACAACTGCCTTCTGGGGCCAACGTCCTGACTTTC	CASSTFPGGQLPSGANVLTF
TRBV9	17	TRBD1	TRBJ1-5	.	TGTGCCAGCAGCGTAGGCTCTCCGGGACAGGGTACTCAGCCCCAGCATTTT	CASSVGSPGQGTQPQHF
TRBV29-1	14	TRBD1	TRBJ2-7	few	TGCAGCGTTGAAGATGAGTGGACAGGCTACGAGCAGTACTTC	CSVEDEWTGYEQYF
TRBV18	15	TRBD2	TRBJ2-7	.	TGTGCCAGCTCCCTGGATCGGGGGGGTCGCTCCGAGCAGTACTTC	CASSLDRGGRSEQYF
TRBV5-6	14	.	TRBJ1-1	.	TGTGCCAGCATAGATGAGGGGACAAACACTGAAGCTTTCTTT	CASIDEGTNTEAFF
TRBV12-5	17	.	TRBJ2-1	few	TGTGCTAGTGGTACCCCGGCCCGGACAGTATCCTACAATGAGCAGTTCTTC	CASGTPARTVSYNEQFF
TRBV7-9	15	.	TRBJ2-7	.	TGTTCCAGCAGCTTAGGCGCCCCACCCCACTACGAGCAGTACTTC	CSSSLGAPPHYEQYF
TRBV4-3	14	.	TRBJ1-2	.	TGCGCCAGCAGCCAAGGGCAGGGGTTCTATGGCTACACCTTC	CASSQGQGFYGYTF
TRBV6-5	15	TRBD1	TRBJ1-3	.	TGTGCCAGCACCATGACAGGGGGCGGAGGAAACACCATATATTTT	CASTMTGGGGNTIYF
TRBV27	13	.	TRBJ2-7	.	TGTGCCAGCAGTTTATCCCTCAGGGGCGAGCAGTACTTC	CASSLSLRGEQYF
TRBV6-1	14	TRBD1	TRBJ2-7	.	TGTGCCAGCCGCTACGGGACAGGGGCCTACGAGCAGTACTTC	CASRYGTGAYEQYF
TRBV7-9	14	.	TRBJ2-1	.	TGTGCCAGCAGCTTGAGCCTATCCTACAATGAGCAGTTCTTC	CASSLSLSYNEQFF
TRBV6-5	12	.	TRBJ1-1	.	TGTGCCAGCAGTTACGGTGGAGGGTTTGCTTTCTTT	CASSYGGGFAFF
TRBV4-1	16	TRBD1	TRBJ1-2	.	TGCGCCAGCAGCCATACAAGGGGGCCTACTAACTATGGCTACACCTTC	CASSHTRGPTNYGYTF
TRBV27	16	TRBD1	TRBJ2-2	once	TGTGCCAGCAGCCCAATCGGGACAGGGGCAGTCGGGGAGCTGTTTTTT	CASSPIGTGAVGELFF
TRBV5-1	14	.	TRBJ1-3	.	TGCGCCAGCAGCCGCGGGACCCAAGGAAACACCATATATTTT	CASSRGTQGNTIYF
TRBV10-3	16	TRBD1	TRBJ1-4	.	TGTGCCATCAGTGAGGGGCGGACAGGGACTAATGAAAAACTGTTTTTT	CAISEGRTGTNEKLFF
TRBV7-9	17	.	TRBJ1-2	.	TGTTCCAGCAGCTTAAGTGTTGCCGGGACTACTAACTATGGCTACACCTTC	CSSSLSVAGTTNYGYTF
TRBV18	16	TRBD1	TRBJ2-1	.	TGTGCCAGCTCACCCGACAGGGGGCCGGAATCGAATGAGCAGTTCTTC	CASSPDRGPESNEQFF
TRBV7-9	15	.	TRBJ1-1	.	TGTGCCAGCAGCTTAGGAACAGTGATGAACACTGAAGCTTTCTTT	CASSLGTVMNTEAFF
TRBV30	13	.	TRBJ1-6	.	TGTGCCTGGAGTGTAGCTCGCGGATCACCCCTCCACTTT	CAWSVARGSPLHF
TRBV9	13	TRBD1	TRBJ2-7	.	TGTGCCAGCAGCGGCGGACAGGTTAACGAGCAGTACTTC	CASSGGQVNEQYF
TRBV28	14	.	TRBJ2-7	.	TGTGCCAGCAGTTACCCGATTCCTCCCTACGAGCAGTACTTC	CASSYPIPPYEQYF